These T cell receptor beta chains were read from a single sample in a study of blood T cell repertoires in COVID-19. Here immunoSEQ multiplex PCR was the method, and the copy in TCRdb shows in-frame clones only, minus some. The sample shows about 280,000 clones, 85% of them seen only once. Sequenced material: peripheral blood. Receptors were obtained from a human donor in a cohort sampled during active COVID-19. CDR3s include the opening cysteine and the closing phenylalanine or tryptophan. The D gene is left open where the match is weak. Size values are once, few and many counts, or a class for expanded clones, and some rows have none.

. | TRBJ1-1 | TRBV5-1 | . | CASSLAEWSGNTEAFF | TGCGCCAGCAGCTTGGCTGAATGGTCCGGGAACACTGAAGCTTTCTTT
. | TRBJ2-1 | TRBV28 | . | CASRSPSSYNEQFF | TGTGCCAGTCGTAGTCCGAGCTCCTACAATGAGCAGTTCTTC
. | TRBJ2-1 | TRBV9 | . | CASSVGSGSSYNEQFF | TGTGCCAGCAGCGTAGGCAGCGGAAGCTCCTACAATGAGCAGTTCTTC
TRBD1 | TRBJ1-1 | TRBV29-1 | . | CSATGQMNTEAFF | TGCAGCGCCACGGGACAGATGAACACTGAAGCTTTCTTT
TRBD1 | TRBJ1-5 | TRBV18 | . | CASSQTGGGGRGNQPQHF | TGTGCCAGCTCTCAAACAGGGGGCGGAGGTAGAGGCAATCAGCCCCAGCATTTT
TRBD2 | TRBJ2-3 | TRBV9 | . | CASSASGTTTDTQYF | TGTGCCAGCAGCGCATCCGGGACTACCACAGATACGCAGTATTTT
TRBD2 | TRBJ2-7 | TRBV24-1 | . | CATSSGTSGSREQYF | TGTGCCACCTCGAGTGGGACTAGCGGGAGTCGAGAGCAGTACTTC
. | TRBJ1-3 | TRBV6-2/TRBV6-3 | . | CASSYSAGNTIYF | TGTGCCAGCAGTTACTCAGCGGGAAACACCATATATTTT
. | TRBJ2-3 | TRBV7-2 | . | CASRKGGGDTQYF | TGTGCCAGCAGGAAGGGGGGAGGGGATACGCAGTATTTT
. | TRBJ1-1 | TRBV4-1 | . | CASSDPGRGATEAFF | TGCGCCAGCAGCGACCCGGGGAGGGGAGCCACTGAAGCTTTCTTT
. | TRBJ1-2 | TRBV28 | few | CASSLSRVYGYTF | TGTGCCAGCAGTTTATCCAGGGTCTATGGCTACACCTTC
. | TRBJ1-2 | TRBV9 | . | CASSVGGGVRSGYTF | TGTGCCAGCAGCGTAGGTGGGGGCGTTAGGAGTGGCTACACCTTC
TRBD1 | TRBJ2-5 | TRBV18 | . | CASSPFLGDRGQETQYF | TGTGCCAGCTCACCCTTCCTGGGAGACAGGGGGCAAGAGACCCAGTACTTC
. | TRBJ2-2 | TRBV5-1 | . | CASSLAEVNTGELFF | TGCGCCAGCAGCTTGGCCGAGGTTAACACCGGGGAGCTGTTTTTT
TRBD1 | TRBJ2-7 | TRBV6-6 | . | CASSYTPGTGNEQYF | TGTGCCAGCAGCTATACTCCCGGGACAGGGAACGAGCAGTACTTC
TRBD2 | TRBJ2-1 | TRBV23-1 | once | CASSQSAHGTSGSPRSSYNEQFF | TGCGCCAGCAGTCAATCGGCGCATGGGACTAGCGGGAGCCCTCGGAGCTCCTACAATGAGCAGTTCTTC
. | TRBJ1-6 | TRBV10-3 | . | CAISEYEDSPLHF | TGTGCCATCAGTGAGTACGAGGATTCCCCCCTCCACTTT
. | TRBJ1-4 | TRBV11-2 | . | CASSSGLPAANEKLFF | TGTGCCAGCAGCTCCGGACTCCCGGCCGCTAATGAAAAACTGTTTTTT
TRBD2 | TRBJ2-3 | TRBV27 | . | CASSPAAGVGLTDTQYF | TGTGCCAGCAGCCCCGCCGCGGGAGTGGGGTTGACCGATACGCAGTATTTT
. | TRBJ1-4 | TRBV4-1 | . | CASSPGTLQANEKLFF | TGCGCCAGCAGCCCTGGGACACTCCAGGCTAATGAAAAACTGTTTTTT
. | TRBJ2-1 | TRBV19 | . | CASSMLKTGPRDNEQFF | TGTGCCAGTAGTATGTTAAAAACAGGTCCACGGGACAATGAGCAGTTCTTC
. | TRBJ2-5 | TRBV30 | . | CAWSRGGETQYF | TGTGCCTGGAGCCGGGGAGGAGAGACCCAGTACTTC